The 3 T cell receptor beta chains in this list originate from one sample, sequenced in a study of blood T cell repertoires in COVID-19. Sequencing used immunoSEQ multiplex PCR; TCRdb keeps in-frame clones, though not all of them. Of around 500,000 clones listed, about 85% are singletons. The sequenced material came from PBMCs or T cells enriched from blood (not recorded which). These receptors originate from an older woman who had recovered from COVID-19.

This clone was picked up a small number of times. This chain uses TRBV24-1 with TRBJ2-2, with D maybe TRBD2 (6 bases). Trimming removed 4 bases from V and 1 base from J, with 15 bases in between. CDR1 is KGHDR and CDR2 is SFDVKD in the germline V gene. CDR3 length: 17 amino acids. CDR3 coding DNA: TGTGCCACCAGTGACTACGGGGGAGGCGAGAACACCGGGGAGCTGTTTTTT. This encodes CATSDYGGGENTGELFF.

The chain carries TRBV7-2 and TRBJ1-1, with D possibly being TRBD1 (5 bases). The CDR3 loop spans 13 amino acids. Germline CDR1 SGHTA, CDR2 FQGNSA. V dropped 3 bases and J dropped 7 bases, with 12 bases sitting between them. The CDR3 DNA sequence: TGTGCCAGCAGCTTCGCTCCCGGGGGTGAAGCTTTCTTT. Its protein is CASSFAPGGEAFF.

The gene calls are TRBV19 and TRBJ2-1; 8 nucleotides align to TRBD2. Germline V gives CDR1 LNHDA, CDR2 SQIVND (reference sequence). V was clipped by 1 base and J by 4 bases; unmatched bases: 6. The CDR3 covers 16 residues. The DNA of the CDR3 is TGTGCCAGTAGTATAGGTAGCGGGGCTGTTTACAATGAGCAGTTCTTC. Translated: CASSIGSGAVYNEQFF.